This T cell receptor beta chain was profiled in a study of cytomegalovirus exposure and HLA in healthy donors. Across the study: Earlier, about 180 million T cells were analyzed, and over 95 million unique TCR beta sequences were found among them. General study points: With later analysis, a missense DCLRE1C variant became linked to TCR beta V- and J-gene trimming. For most TCR beta V segments, an earlier analysis put the productive rate at about 87% or about 30% of the time.

The V segment lost 4 bases and the J segment 3 bases; nucleotides outside the gene matches: 8. There are 16 residues in the CDR3. The germline V gene has CDR1 SGDLS and CDR2 YYNGEE. PCR amplification relied on 60 Vbeta primers (plus 13 Jbeta primers). The assay was immunoSEQ multiplex PCR, and TCRdb's table has in-frame clones only and misses some. The repertoire has fewer than 200,000 clones, roughly 72% of them found once; the top ten carry around 7%. As to this clone: Antigen: not known.

Sequenced sample: PBMCs. The J gene is TRBJ2-2, the V gene TRBV9, with 8 bases matching TRBD1. The clonotype was recovered from a middle-aged man in good health and CMV-seropositive. The CDR3 spells CASSQTGELYTGELFF. As DNA, the CDR3 is TGTGCCAGCAGCCAGACAGGGGAACTTTACACCGGGGAGCTGTTTTTT.